This T cell receptor beta chain was captured by sequencing in a study of human T cells and chemical hapten exposure. General observations from the study: With DPC sensitization, TCRs exceeding 1 in 1000 frequency showed no change. Counts of expanded TCRs (at PT1) showed a positive correlation with patch test score.

This clonotype came up many times. Its antigen is not known. With 1 base removed from V and 4 bases from J, the gap between germline ends came to 11 bases. This CDR3 spans 15 amino acids. Germline assignment: CDR1 SGHTA and CDR2 FQGNSA. Original methodology: Sampled TCR counts reached a median of roughly 90,000 per sample, with values ranging from about 20,000 to 750,000. From the RACE reads, TCRdb called clonotypes with MiXCR, one entry per CDR3 protein. These V and J calls originate from TCRdb's pipeline instead of the authors' own analysis. The repertoire has nearly 350,000 distinct CDR3 sequences, around 7% of them found once; the top ten carry less than 10%. The time point is: patch test 1, 2 weeks after DPC sensitization. Treatment of the sample: therapeutic diphenylcyclopropenone sensitization with weekly scalp DPC.

The chain recombines TRBV7-2 with TRBJ2-1, with D uncertain. This sequence was found in a woman aged 18-29 years with alopecia areata. Some clones in this sample may be carry-over from other donors' samples. The material was whole blood, obtained in connection with sensitization to the hapten diphenylcyclopropenone (DPC). CDR3 in DNA: TGTGCCAGCAGCTTAGTCCGCGGACCTTACAATGAGCAGTTCTTC. It encodes CASSLVRGPYNEQFF.